This T cell receptor (beta chain) came from a study of Graves' ophthalmopathy and Graves' hyperthyroidism. Trimming removed 4 bases from V and 6 bases from J; junction bases left unmatched: 9. Germline V gene sequence: CDR1 SGHRS, CDR2 YFSETQ. This CDR3 is built from 16 residues. Pregnant or lactating patients and those with other autoimmune diseases or uncontrolled infections were excluded. Each diagnosis was determined on the basis of clinical symptoms, serum thyroxine, TRAb, thyroid ultrasound and orbital computed tomography. This clonotype was seen repeatedly, ten times or more. Antigen specificity is unknown. Study outcomes and limitations: Sensitivity of around 70% and specificity of 72% to 80% were achieved by the model that predicted ophthalmopathy progression. Ophthalmopathy was separated from stable hyperthyroidism by a 13-signature model with 87.88% sensitivity and just under 84% specificity.

Amplified material comprised TCR beta CDR3 regions derived from RNA transcripts. Amplification began with first-round RT-PCR using HTBI primers, then second-round multiplex PCR was performed. TCRdb called the multiplex PCR reads again in MiXCR, with one record for every CDR3 protein. Found here are 350,000 to 400,000 distinct CDR3 sequences, 15% to 20% of them singletons; the top ten hold more than 1.5%. J is TRBJ1-5 and V is TRBV5-1; 11 nucleotides agree with TRBD1. The TCR was taken from a woman in her late teens or twenties with Graves' ophthalmopathy. Sequencing was done on a sample of peripheral blood. The CDR3 nucleotides read TGCGCCAGCAGCCTCAACGGACAGGGGGCTGGTCAGCCCCAGCATTTT. This encodes CASSLNGQGAGQPQHF.